A selection of T cell receptor beta chains follows, all from one sample in a study of tumor-infiltrating lymphocytes in oesophageal squamous cell carcinoma. TCRdb re-called the PCR reads with MiXCR, one entry per CDR3 protein. The sample lists approximately 20,000 distinct CDR3 sequences, roughly 40% occurring once. Sequenced input: esophageal tumor tissue. These receptors originate from a male donor with esophageal squamous cell carcinoma. Each CDR3 is given with its conserved first and last residue. Fields, in order: D gene, clone size, V gene, J gene, CDR3 DNA, CDR3 protein. D genes are given only for firm matches. The size of a clone is reported for some rows only, either as once, few or many, or as a class for expanded clones.

NA,NA,TRBV6-6,TRBJ1-6,TGTGCCAGCAGTTACTTGGGAAATAGGAATGAGCAGTACTTT,CASSYLGNRNEQYF
NA,NA,TRBV6-6,TRBJ2-5,TGTGCCAGCAGTTCAGAGTTTGCAGAGACCCAGTACTTC,CASSSEFAETQYF
NA,many,TRBV11-2,TRBJ2-2,TGTGCCAGCAGCGCAAGCGGGCTGGGGCTCCTAGCTTCGGGGGAGCTGTTTTTT,CASSASGLGLLASGELFF
NA,NA,TRBV7-2,TRBJ2-4,TGTGCTAGCAGCTTATCCTTTTTAAACATTCAGTACTTC,CASSLSFLNIQYF
NA,many,TRBV4-2,TRBJ2-7,TGTGCCAGCAGCCAAGGCTGGACCGCCTACGAGCAGTACTTC,CASSQGWTAYEQYF
NA,many,TRBV12-5,TRBJ2-5,TGTGCTAGTGGTCCAGACGGAGCCAGGGCTACCCAGTACTTC,CASGPDGARATQYF
NA,NA,TRBV11-3,TRBJ2-1,TGTGCCAGCAGCGCGGACACGACGCCCTCGGGGGAGCAGTTCTTC,CASSADTTPSGEQFF
TRBD1,NA,TRBV6-8,TRBJ2-5,TGTGCCAGCAGTTACCAGGACAGGGGTTTAGAGACCCAGTACTTC,CASSYQDRGLETQYF
TRBD1,NA,TRBV9,TRBJ2-1,TGTGCCAGCAGCCCAATGGACAGGGTCTACAATGAGCAGTTCTTC,CASSPMDRVYNEQFF
NA,many,TRBV9,TRBJ2-5,TGTGCCAGCAGCGCTCGCGGAGACGAGGGAGAGACCCAGTACTTC,CASSARGDEGETQYF
NA,NA,TRBV5-1,TRBJ2-3,TGCGCCAGCAGCTTAAACTCGGGGACAGATACGCAGTATTTT,CASSLNSGTDTQYF
TRBD1,many,TRBV7-9,TRBJ2-6,TGTGCCAGCAGCGGAGAACGGGACAGGGTCTCTGGGGCCAACGTCCTGACTTTC,CASSGERDRVSGANVLTF
NA,NA,TRBV24-1,TRBJ1-5,TGTGCCACCTCAGGGAGCAATCAGCCCCAGCATTTT,CATSGSNQPQHF
NA,medium-sized,TRBV7-8,TRBJ1-2,TGTGCCAGCAGCTTAGTGCCCGGTTCTAACTATGGCTACACCTTC,CASSLVPGSNYGYTF
NA,NA,TRBV5-5,TRBJ2-3,TGTGCCAGCACCGTTACTACTAGCACAGATACGCAGTATTTT,CASTVTTSTDTQYF
TRBD2,NA,TRBV5-8,TRBJ2-1,TGTGCCAGCAGCTTAGGGACTAGCGGGAAGGGCAATGAGCAGTTCTTC,CASSLGTSGKGNEQFF